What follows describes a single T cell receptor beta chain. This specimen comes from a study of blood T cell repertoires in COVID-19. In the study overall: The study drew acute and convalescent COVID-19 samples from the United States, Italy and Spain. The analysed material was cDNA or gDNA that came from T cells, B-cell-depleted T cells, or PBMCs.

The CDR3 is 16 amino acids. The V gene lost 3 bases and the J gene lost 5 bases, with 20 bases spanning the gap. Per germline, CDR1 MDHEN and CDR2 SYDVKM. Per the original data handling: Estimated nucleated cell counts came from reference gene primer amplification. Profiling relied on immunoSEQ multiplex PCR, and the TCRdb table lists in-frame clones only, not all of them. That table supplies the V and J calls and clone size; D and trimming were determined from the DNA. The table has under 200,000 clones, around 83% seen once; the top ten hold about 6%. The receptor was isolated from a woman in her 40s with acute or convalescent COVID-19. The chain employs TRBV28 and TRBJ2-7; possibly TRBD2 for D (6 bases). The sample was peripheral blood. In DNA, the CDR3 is TGTGCCAGCAGTTTTCTGGAACCGGGACTCCAGAACGAGCAGTACTTC. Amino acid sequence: CASSFLEPGLQNEQYF.